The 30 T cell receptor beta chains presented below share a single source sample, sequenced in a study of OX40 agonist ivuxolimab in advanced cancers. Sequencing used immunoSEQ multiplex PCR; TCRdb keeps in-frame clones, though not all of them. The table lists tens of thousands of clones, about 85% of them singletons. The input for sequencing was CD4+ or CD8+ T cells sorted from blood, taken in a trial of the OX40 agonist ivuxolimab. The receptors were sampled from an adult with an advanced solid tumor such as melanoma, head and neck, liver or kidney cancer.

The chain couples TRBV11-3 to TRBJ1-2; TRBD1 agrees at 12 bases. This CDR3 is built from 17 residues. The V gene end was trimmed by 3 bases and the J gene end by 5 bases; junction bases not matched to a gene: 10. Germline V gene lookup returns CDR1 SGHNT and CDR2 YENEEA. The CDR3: CASSLTGTGGAWYGYTF. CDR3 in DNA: TGTGCCAGCAGCTTGACCGGGACAGGGGGCGCTTGGTATGGCTACACCTTC.

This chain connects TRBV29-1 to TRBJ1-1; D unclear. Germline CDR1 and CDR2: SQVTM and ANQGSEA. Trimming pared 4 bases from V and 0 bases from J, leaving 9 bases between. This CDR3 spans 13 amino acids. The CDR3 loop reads CSVVRVMNTEAFF. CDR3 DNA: TGCAGCGTTGTTCGGGTGATGAACACTGAAGCTTTCTTT. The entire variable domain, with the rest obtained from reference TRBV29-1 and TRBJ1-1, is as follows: SAVISQKPSRDICQRGTSLTIQCQVDSQVTMMFWYRQQPGQSLTLIATANQGSEATYESGFVIDKFPISRPNLTFSTLTVSNMSPEDSSIYLCSVVRVMNTEAFFGQGTRLTVV.

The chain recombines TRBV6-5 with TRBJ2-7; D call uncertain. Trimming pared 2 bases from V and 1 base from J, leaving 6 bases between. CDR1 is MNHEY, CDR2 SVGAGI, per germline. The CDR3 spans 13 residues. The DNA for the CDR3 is TGTGCCAGCAGTTACGGCGGTTCCTACGAGCAGTACTTC. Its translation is CASSYGGSYEQYF.

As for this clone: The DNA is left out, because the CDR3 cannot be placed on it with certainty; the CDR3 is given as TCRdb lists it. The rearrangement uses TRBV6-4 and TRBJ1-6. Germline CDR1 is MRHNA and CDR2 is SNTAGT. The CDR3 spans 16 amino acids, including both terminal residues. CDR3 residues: CANRAFGADYNSPLHF.

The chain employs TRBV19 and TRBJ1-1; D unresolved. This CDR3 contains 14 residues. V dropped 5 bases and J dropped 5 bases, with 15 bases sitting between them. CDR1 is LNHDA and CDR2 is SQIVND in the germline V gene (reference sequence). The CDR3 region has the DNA TGTGCCAGTAGTTTCGTGCCCCCGGAGACTGAAGCTTTCTTT. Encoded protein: CASSFVPPETEAFF.

In nucleotides, the CDR3 is TGTGCCAGCAGTCGGACAGAAAACTACGAGCAGTACTTC. It translates to CASSRTENYEQYF. V and J are TRBV2 and TRBJ2-5; tentative D call: TRBD1 (6 bases). The end of the DNA fits TRBJ2-7 better, so the J call may be wrong. There are 13 residues in the CDR3. Germline CDR1 and CDR2: SNHLY and FYNNEI.

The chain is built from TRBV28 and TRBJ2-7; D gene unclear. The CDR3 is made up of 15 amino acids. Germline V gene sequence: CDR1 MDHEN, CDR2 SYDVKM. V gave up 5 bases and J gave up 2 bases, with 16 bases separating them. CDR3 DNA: TGTGCCAGCAGTCACGCGAATAGGAGCCCCTACGAGCAGTACTTC. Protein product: CASSHANRSPYEQYF.

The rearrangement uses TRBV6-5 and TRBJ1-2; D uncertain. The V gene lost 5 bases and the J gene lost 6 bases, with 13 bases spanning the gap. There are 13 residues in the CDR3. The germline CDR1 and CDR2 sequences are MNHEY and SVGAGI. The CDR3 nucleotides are TGTGCCAGCAGTAATGCGGGCATAGATGGCTACACCTTC. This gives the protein CASSNAGIDGYTF.

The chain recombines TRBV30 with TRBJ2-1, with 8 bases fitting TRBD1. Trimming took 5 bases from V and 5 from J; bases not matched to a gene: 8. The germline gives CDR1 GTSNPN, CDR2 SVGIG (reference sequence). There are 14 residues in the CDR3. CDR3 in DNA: TGTGCCTGGTCCCGGACAGGGATAAACAATGAGCAGTTCTTC. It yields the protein CAWSRTGINNEQFF.

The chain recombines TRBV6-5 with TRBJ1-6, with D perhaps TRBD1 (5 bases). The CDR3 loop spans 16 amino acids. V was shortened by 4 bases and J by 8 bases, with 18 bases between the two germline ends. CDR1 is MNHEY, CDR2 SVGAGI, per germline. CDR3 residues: CASSSPHDRRYSPLHF. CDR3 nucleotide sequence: TGTGCCAGCAGTTCCCCTCACGACAGAAGATATTCACCCCTCCACTTT.

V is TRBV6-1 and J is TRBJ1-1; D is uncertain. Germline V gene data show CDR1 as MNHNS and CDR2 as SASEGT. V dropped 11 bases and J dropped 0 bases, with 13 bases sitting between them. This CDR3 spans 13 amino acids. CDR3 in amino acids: CALGNNMNTEAFF. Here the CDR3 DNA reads TGTGCCCTCGGGAACAACATGAACACTGAAGCTTTCTTT.

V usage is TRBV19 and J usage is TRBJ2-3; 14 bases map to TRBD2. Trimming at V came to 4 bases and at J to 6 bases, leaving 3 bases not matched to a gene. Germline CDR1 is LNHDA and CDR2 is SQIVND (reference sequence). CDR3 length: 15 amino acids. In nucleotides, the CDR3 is TGTGCCAGTAGTAAGGGACTAGCGGGAGTCGATACGCAGTATTTT. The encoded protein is CASSKGLAGVDTQYF.

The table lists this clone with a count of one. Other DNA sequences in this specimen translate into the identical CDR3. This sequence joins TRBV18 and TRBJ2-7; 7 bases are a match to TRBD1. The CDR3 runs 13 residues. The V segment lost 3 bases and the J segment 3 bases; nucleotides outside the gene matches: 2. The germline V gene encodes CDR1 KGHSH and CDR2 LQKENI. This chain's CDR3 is CASSPGQNYEQYF. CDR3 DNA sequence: TGTGCCAGCTCACCGGGACAGAACTACGAGCAGTACTTC.

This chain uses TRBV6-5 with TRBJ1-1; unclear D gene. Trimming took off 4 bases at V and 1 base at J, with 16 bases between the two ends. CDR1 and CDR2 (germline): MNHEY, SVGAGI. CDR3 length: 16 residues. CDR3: CASSFQSGNGNTEAFF. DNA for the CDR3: TGTGCCAGCAGTTTTCAATCTGGGAACGGGAACACTGAAGCTTTCTTT.

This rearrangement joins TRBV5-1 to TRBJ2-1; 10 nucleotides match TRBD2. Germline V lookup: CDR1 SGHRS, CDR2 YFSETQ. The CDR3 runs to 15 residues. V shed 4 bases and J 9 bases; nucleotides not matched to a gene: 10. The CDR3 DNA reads TGCGCCAGCAGCCCCCGGACTAGCGGCGGGGGTGAGCAGTTCTTC. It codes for CASSPRTSGGGEQFF.

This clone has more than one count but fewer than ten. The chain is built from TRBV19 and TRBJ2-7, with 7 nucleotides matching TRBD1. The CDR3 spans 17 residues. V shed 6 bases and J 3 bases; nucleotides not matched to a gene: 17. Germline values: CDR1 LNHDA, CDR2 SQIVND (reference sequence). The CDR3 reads CASRTGTTPWFFYEQYF. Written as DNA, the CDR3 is TGTGCCAGTAGGACAGGGACGACTCCTTGGTTTTTCTACGAGCAGTACTTC.

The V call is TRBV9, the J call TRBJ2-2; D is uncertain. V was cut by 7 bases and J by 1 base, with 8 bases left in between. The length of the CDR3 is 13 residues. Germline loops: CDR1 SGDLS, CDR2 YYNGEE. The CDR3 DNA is TGTGCCAGCCACTCACAGAACACCGGGGAGCTGTTTTTT. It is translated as CASHSQNTGELFF. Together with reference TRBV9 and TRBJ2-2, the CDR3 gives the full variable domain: DSGVTQTPKHLITATGQRVTLRCSPRSGDLSVYWYQQSLDQGLQFLIQYYNGEERAKGNILERFSAQQFPDLHSELNLSSLELGDSALYFCASHSQNTGELFFGEGSRLTVL.

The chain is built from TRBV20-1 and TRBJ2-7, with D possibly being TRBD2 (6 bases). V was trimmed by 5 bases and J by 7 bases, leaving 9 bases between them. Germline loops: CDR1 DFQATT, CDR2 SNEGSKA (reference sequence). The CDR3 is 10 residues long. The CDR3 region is CSAGEVEQYF. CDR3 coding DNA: TGCAGTGCTGGGGAGGTAGAGCAGTACTTC.

This CDR3 is CASSLAGVPNTGELFF. The CDR3 DNA follows: TGTGCCAGCAGCTTAGCTGGGGTGCCGAACACCGGGGAGCTGTTTTTT. This rearrangement joins TRBV11-3 to TRBJ2-2; no definite D call. V lost 1 base, J lost 0 bases, and 9 bases lay in between. The CDR3 spans 16 residues. Looked up from germline, CDR1 is SGHNT and CDR2 is YENEEA.

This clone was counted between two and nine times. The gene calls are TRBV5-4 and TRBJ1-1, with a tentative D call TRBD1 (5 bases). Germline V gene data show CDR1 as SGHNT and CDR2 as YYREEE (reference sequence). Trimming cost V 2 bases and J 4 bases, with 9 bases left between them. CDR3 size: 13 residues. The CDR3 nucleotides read TGTGCCAGCAGCTTATCTCAGGGCACTGAAGCTTTCTTT. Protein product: CASSLSQGTEAFF.

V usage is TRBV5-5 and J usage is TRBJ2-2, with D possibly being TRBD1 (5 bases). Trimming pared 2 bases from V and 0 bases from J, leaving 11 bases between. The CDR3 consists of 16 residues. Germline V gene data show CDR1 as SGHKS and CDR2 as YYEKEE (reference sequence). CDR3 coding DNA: TGTGCCAGCAGCTTCCAGACAGTCACGAACACCGGGGAGCTGTTTTTT. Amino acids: CASSFQTVTNTGELFF.

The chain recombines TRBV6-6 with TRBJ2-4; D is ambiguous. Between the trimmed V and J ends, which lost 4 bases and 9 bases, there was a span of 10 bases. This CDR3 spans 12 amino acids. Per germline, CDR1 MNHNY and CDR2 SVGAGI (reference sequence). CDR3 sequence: CASSSSISIQYF. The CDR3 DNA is TGTGCCAGCAGTTCCAGCATCAGCATTCAGTACTTC.

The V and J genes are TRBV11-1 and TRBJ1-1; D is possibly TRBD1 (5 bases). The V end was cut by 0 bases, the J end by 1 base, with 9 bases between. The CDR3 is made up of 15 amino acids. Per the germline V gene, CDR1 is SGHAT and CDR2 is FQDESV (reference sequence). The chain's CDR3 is CASSLAARANTEAFF. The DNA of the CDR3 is TGTGCCAGCAGCTTAGCGGCCAGGGCGAACACTGAAGCTTTCTTT. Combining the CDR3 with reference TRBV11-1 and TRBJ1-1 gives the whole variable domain EAEVAQSPRYKITEKSQAVAFWCDPISGHATLYWYRQILGQGPELLVQFQDESVVDDSQLPKDRFSAERLKGVDSTLKIQPAELGDSAMYLCASSLAARANTEAFFGQGTRLTVV.

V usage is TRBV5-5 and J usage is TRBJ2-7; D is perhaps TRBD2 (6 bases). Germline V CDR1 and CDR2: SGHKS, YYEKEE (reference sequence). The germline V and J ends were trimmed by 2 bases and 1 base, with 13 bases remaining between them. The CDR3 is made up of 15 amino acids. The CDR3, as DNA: TGTGCCAGCAGCTTTGGAGCGGAGGGATCCTACGAGCAGTACTTC. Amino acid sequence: CASSFGAEGSYEQYF.

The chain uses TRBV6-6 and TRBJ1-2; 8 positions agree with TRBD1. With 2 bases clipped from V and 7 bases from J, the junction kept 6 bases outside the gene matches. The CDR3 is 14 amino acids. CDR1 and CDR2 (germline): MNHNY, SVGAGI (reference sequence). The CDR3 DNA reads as TGTGCCAGCAGTTACGGGACAGGCGGGCCTGGCTACACCTTC. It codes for CASSYGTGGPGYTF.

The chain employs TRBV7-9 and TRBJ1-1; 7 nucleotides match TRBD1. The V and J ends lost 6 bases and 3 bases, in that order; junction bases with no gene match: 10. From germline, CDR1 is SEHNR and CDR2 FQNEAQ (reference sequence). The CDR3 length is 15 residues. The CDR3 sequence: CASSFPGRGDTEAFF. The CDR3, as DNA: TGTGCCAGCAGTTTTCCGGGCAGGGGGGACACTGAAGCTTTCTTT.

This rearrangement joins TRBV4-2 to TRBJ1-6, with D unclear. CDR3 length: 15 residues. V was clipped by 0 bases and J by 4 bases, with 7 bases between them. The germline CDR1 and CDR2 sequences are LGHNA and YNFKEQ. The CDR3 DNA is TGTGCCAGCAGCCAAGATGTTGCATATAATTCACCCCTCCACTTT. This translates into CASSQDVAYNSPLHF.

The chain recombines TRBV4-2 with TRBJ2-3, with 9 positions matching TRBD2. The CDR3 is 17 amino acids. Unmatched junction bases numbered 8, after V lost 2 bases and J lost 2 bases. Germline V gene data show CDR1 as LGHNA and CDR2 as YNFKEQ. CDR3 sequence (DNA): TGTGCCAGCAGCCAATATGAGGGACTAGCCTCCACAGATACGCAGTATTTT. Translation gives CASSQYEGLASTDTQYF.

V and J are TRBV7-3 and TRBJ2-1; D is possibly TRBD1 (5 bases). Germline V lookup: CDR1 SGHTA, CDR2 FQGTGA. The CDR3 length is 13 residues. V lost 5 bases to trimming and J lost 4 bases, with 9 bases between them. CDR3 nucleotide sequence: TGTGCCAGCAGCCGGGCAGGGTACAATGAGCAGTTCTTC. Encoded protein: CASSRAGYNEQFF.

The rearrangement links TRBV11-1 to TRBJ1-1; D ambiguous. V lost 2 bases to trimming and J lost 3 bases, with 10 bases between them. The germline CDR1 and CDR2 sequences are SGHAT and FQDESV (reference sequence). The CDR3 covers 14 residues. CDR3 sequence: CASSLWVEDTEAFF. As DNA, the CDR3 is TGTGCCAGCAGCTTATGGGTTGAGGACACTGAAGCTTTCTTT.